The entry that follows covers one T cell receptor (beta chain) sequence. Its antigen remains unidentified. This record comes from a study of graft-versus-host responses after intestinal transplantation. Study-level background: Multivisceral, liver-intestinal, or isolated intestinal grafts were transplanted into recipients. Recipients across the board were started on anti-thymocyte globulin induction, then kept on tacrolimus and steroids for about three years.

The CDR3 contains 15 residues. Trimming took 0 bases from V and 8 from J, leaving 14 bases between them. Looked up from germline, CDR1 is SGDLS and CDR2 is YYNGEE. TCRdb's table, derived via immunoSEQ multiplex PCR, lists solely in-frame clones and lacks some. The table records some 90,000 clones, around 90% of them present only once. The genes are TRBV9 and TRBJ1-4, with a possible D match to TRBD1 (5 bases). The receptor was isolated from a human donor who was the organ donor for an intestinal transplant. The sequencing here drew on unstimulated CD8+ T cells sorted from spleen or lymph node cells, taken before transplant. CDR3 in amino acids: CASSVELGVAEKLFF. CDR3 nucleotide sequence: TGTGCCAGCAGCGTAGAGTTAGGGGTGGCAGAAAAACTGTTTTTT.